The present T cell receptor beta chain was sequenced within a study of blood T cell repertoires in COVID-19. Study background: From T cells, B-cell-depleted T cells, or PBMCs came the material, which was cDNA or gDNA.

Germline V gene data show CDR1 as LNHDA and CDR2 as SQIVND (reference sequence). This CDR3 comprises 14 residues. V was pared by 4 bases and J by 6 bases, with 4 bases of the junction left unmatched. Concerning this clone itself: Other DNA sequences of this sample code for an identical CDR3.

Under the authors' procedure: Estimates of nucleated cell counts were drawn from the amplification of reference gene primers. Method: immunoSEQ multiplex PCR; TCRdb's copy keeps in-frame clones and lacks some. D and trimming come from the DNA, and the V and J calls and clone size come from that table. The top ten clones hold 0.75% to 0.95% of a sample with around 270,000 clones, around 85% of them seen once. The sample consisted of peripheral blood. This TCR was recovered from a human donor with COVID-19, enrolled during active disease. The donor label of this sample is uncertain. The chain recombines TRBV19 with TRBJ1-5, with TRBD1 identical over 9 bases. CDR3 sequence: CASSTTGGTQPQHF. The CDR3 DNA reads TGTGCCAGTAGTACGACAGGGGGTACTCAGCCCCAGCATTTT.